This entry lists 3 T cell receptor beta chains sequenced from one sample in a study of OX40 agonist ivuxolimab in advanced cancers. TCRdb's copy holds only in-frame clones and misses some; the assay was immunoSEQ multiplex PCR. In the table there are 20,000 to 25,000 clones, approximately 80% of which are singletons. The starting material was CD4+ or CD8+ T cells sorted from blood, obtained in a trial of the OX40 agonist ivuxolimab. Source of these receptors: an adult with an advanced solid tumor such as melanoma, head and neck, liver or kidney cancer.

V usage is TRBV4-1 and J usage is TRBJ1-3; D is ambiguous. Trimming pared 2 bases from V and 0 bases from J, leaving 11 bases between. The CDR3 extends over 16 amino acids. The germline CDR1 and CDR2 sequences are MGHRA and YSYEKL. This CDR3 is CASSQFADSSGNTIYF. The CDR3 nucleotides read TGCGCCAGCAGCCAATTCGCAGATTCCTCTGGAAACACCATATATTTT.

A few counts support this clone. This rearrangement joins TRBV7-8 to TRBJ2-7; the match to TRBD2 covers 9 bases. V lost 7 bases to trimming and J lost 5 bases; unmatched junction nucleotides: 18. There are 17 residues in the CDR3. Germline V gene sequence: CDR1 SGHVS, CDR2 FQNEAQ. CDR3 coding DNA: TGTGCCAGCACCACCCCAGGGGGGAATAGCGGGAGACACGAGCAGTACTTC. Residues: CASTTPGGNSGRHEQYF. Supplemented by reference TRBV7-8 and TRBJ2-7, the full variable domain reads GAGVSQSPRYKVAKRGQDVALRCDPISGHVSLFWYQQALGQGPEFLTYFQNEAQLDKSGLPSDRFFAERPEGSVSTLKIQRTQQEDSAVYLCASTTPGGNSGRHEQYFGPGTRLTVT.

CDR3 region: CASSYRDREWYEQYF. The CDR3, as DNA: TGTGCCAGCAGTTACCGAGACAGGGAATGGTACGAGCAGTACTTC. The rearrangement uses TRBV6-5 and TRBJ2-7; 7 positions match TRBD1. CDR1 is MNHEY, CDR2 SVGAGI, per germline. This CDR3 region has 15 residues. V was clipped by 2 bases and J by 4 bases; unmatched bases: 8.